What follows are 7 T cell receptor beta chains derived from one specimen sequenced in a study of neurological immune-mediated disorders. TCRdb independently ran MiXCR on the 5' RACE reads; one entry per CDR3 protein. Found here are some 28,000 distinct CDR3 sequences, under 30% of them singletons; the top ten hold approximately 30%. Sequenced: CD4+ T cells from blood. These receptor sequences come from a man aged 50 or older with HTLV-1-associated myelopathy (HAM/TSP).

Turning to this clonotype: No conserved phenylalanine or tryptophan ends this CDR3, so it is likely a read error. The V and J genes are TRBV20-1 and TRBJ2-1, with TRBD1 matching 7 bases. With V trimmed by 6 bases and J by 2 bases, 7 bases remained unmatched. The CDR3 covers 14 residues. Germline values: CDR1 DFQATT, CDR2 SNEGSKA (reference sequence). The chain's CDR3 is CSAPGQVPYNEQFV. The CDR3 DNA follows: TGCAGTGCCCCTGGACAGGTGCCCTACAATGAGCAGTTCGTC.

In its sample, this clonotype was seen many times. CDR3 DNA: TGCGCCAGCAGAATGATGAACACTGAAGCTTTCTTT. It encodes CASRMMNTEAFF. This sequence joins TRBV10-2 and TRBJ1-1; D call uncertain. The V end lost 6 bases, the J end lost 0 bases, and 5 bases lay between the germline ends. This CDR3 has 12 residues. Germline values: CDR1 WSHSY, CDR2 SAAADI.

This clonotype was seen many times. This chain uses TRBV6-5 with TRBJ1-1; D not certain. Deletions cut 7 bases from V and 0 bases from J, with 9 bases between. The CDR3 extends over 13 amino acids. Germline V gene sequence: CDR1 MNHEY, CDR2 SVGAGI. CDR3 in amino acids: CASTPNMNTEAFF. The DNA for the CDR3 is TGTGCCAGCACCCCAAATATGAACACTGAAGCTTTCTTT.

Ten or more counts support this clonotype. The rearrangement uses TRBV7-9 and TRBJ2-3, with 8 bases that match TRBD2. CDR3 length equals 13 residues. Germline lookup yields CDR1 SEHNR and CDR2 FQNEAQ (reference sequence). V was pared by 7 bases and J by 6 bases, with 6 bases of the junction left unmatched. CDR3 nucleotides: TGTGCCAGCACCTTTCGGGAGGGGGATACGCAGTATTTT. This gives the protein CASTFREGDTQYF.

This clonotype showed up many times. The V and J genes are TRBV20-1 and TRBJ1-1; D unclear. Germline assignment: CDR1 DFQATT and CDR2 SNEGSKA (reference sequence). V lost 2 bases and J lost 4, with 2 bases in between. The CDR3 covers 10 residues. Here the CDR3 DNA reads TGCAGTGCTAGACTCACTGAAGCTTTCTTT. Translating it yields CSARLTEAFF.

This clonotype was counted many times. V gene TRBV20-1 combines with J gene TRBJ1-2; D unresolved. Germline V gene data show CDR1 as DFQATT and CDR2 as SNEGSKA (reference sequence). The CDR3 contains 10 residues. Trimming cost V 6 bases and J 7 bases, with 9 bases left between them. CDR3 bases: TGCAGTGCCTATCAGTCTGGCTACACCTTC. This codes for CSAYQSGYTF.

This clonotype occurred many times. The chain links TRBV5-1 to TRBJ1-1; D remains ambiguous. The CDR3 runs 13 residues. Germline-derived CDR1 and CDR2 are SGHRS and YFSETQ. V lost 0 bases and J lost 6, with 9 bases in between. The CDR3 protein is CASSLDVRPEAFF. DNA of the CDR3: TGCGCCAGCAGCTTGGATGTTCGGCCTGAAGCTTTCTTT.